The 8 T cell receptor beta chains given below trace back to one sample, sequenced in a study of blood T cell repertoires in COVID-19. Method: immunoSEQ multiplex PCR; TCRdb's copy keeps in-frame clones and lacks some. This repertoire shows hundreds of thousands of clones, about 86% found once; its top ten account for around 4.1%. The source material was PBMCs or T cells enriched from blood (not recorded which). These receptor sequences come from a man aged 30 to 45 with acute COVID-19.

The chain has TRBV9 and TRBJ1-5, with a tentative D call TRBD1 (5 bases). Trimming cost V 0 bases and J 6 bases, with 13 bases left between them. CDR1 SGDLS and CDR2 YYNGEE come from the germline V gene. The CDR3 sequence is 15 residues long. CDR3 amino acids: CASSVGGREVQPQHF. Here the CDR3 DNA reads TGTGCCAGCAGCGTAGGGGGCAGGGAGGTTCAGCCCCAGCATTTT. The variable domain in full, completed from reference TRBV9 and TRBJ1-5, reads DSGVTQTPKHLITATGQRVTLRCSPRSGDLSVYWYQQSLDQGLQFLIQYYNGEERAKGNILERFSAQQFPDLHSELNLSSLELGDSALYFCASSVGGREVQPQHFGDGTRLSIL.

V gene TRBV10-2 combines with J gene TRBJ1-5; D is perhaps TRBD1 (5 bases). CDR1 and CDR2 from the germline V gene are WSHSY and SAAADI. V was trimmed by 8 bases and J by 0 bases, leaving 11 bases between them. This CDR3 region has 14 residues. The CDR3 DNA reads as TGCGCCAGCGGGGCCTCGGATAGCAATCAGCCCCAGCATTTT. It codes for CASGASDSNQPQHF.

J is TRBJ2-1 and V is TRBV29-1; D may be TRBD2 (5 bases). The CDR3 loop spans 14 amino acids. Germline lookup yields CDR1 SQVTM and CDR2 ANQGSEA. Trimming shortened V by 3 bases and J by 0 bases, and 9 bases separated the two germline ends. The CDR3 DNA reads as TGCAGCGTTGACAGACTAAGCTCCTACAATGAGCAGTTCTTC. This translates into CSVDRLSSYNEQFF.

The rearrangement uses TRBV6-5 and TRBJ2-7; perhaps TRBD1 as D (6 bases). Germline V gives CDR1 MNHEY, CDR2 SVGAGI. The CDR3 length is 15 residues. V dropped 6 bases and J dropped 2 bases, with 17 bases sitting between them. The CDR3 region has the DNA TGTGCCAGCAGACCAACCTCACAGGGCACCTACGAGCAGTACGTC. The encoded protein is CASRPTSQGTYEQYV.

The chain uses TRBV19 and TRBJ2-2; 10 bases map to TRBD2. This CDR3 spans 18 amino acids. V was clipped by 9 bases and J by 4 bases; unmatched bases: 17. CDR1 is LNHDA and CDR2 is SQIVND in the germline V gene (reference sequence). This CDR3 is CASSLFGVAGGPTGELFF. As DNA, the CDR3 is TGTGCCAGCAGTTTGTTTGGGGTAGCGGGGGGACCCACCGGGGAGCTGTTTTTT.

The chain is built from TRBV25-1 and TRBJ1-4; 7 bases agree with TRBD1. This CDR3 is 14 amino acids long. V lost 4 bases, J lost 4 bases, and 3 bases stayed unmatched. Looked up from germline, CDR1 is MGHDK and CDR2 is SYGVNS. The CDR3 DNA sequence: TGTGCCAGCAGTGGAGGGACAGTTAATGAAAAACTGTTTTTT. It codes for CASSGGTVNEKLFF.

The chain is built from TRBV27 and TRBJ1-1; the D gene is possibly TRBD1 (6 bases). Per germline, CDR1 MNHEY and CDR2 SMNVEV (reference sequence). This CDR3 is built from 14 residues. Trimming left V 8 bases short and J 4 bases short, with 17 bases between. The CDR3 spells CASAPLGAPTEAFF. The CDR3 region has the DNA TGTGCCAGCGCGCCCCTGGGGGCGCCCACTGAAGCTTTCTTT.

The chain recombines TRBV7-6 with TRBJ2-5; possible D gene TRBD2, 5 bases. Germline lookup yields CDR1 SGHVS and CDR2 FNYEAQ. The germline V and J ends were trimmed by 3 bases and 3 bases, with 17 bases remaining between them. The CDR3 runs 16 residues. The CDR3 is CASSFMAEETEETQYF. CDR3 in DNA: TGTGCCAGCAGCTTCATGGCGGAGGAAACGGAAGAGACCCAGTACTTC. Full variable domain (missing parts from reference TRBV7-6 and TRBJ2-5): GAGVSQSPRYKVTKRGQDVALRCDPISGHVSLYWYRQALGQGPEFLTYFNYEAQQDKSGLPNDRFSAERPEGSISTLTIQRTEQRDSAMYRCASSFMAEETEETQYFGPGTRLLVL.